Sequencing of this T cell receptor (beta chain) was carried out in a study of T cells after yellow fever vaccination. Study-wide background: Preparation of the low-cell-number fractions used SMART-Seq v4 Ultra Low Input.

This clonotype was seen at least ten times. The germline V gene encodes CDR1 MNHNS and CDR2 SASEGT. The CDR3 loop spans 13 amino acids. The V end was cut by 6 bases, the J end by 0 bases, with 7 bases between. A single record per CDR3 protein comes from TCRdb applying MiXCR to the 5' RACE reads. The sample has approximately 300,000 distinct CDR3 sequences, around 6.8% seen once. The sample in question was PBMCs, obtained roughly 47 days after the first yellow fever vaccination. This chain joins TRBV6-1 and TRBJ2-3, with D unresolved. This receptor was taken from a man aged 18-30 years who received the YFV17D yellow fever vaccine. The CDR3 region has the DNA TGTGCCAGCAGACCTACTAGCACAGATACGCAGTATTTT. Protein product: CASRPTSTDTQYF.